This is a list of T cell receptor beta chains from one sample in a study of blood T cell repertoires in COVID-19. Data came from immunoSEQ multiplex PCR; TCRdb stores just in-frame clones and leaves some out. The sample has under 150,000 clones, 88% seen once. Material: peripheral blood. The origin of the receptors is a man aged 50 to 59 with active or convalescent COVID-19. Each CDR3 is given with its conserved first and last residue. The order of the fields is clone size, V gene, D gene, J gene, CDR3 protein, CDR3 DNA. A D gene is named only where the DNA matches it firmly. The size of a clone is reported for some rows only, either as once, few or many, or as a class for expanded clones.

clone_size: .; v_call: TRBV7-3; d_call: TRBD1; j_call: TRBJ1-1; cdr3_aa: CASSPTGGTTEAFF; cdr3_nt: TGTGCCAGCAGCCCGACAGGGGGGACGACTGAAGCTTTCTTT
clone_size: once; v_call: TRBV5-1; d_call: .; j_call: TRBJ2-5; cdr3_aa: CASSPQQGVVETQYF; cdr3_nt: TGCGCCAGCAGCCCCCAACAGGGAGTGGTAGAGACCCAGTACTTC
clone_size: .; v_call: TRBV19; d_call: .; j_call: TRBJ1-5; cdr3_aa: CASSIDSRVSNQPQHF; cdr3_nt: TGTGCCAGTAGTATAGATTCCCGAGTTAGCAATCAGCCCCAGCATTTT
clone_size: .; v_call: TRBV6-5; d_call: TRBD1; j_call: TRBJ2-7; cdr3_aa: CASSYTGTAASEQYF; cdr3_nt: TGTGCCAGCAGTTACACCGGGACAGCTGCGTCCGAGCAGTACTTC
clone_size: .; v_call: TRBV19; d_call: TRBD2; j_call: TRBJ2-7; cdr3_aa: CASSTSGRAYEQYF; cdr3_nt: TGTGCCAGTAGTACAAGCGGGAGGGCTTACGAGCAGTACTTC
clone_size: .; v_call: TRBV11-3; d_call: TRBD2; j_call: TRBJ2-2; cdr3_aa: CASSYRLAGDTGELFF; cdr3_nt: TGTGCCAGCAGCTACAGATTAGCGGGAGACACCGGGGAGCTGTTTTTT
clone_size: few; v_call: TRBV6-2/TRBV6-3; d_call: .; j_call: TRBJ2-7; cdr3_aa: CASRYNRAPYEQYF; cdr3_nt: TGTGCCAGCAGATACAACAGGGCCCCCTACGAGCAGTACTTC
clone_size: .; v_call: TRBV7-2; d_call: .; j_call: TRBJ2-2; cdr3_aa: CASSAIQVTGELFF; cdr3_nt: TGTGCCAGCAGCGCAATACAGGTGACCGGGGAGCTGTTTTTT
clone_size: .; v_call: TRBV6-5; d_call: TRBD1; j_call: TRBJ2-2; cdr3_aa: CASIRGLETGELFF; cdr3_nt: TGTGCCAGCATCAGGGGGCTTGAGACCGGGGAGCTGTTTTTT
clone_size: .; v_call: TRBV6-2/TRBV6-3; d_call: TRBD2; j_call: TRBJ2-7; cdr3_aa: CASSDASGGRYEQYF; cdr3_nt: TGTGCCAGCAGTGATGCTAGCGGAGGACGCTACGAGCAGTACTTC
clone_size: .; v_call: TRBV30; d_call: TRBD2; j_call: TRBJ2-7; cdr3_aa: CAWRLAGAYEQYF; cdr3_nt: TGTGCCTGGAGACTAGCGGGGGCCTACGAGCAGTACTTC
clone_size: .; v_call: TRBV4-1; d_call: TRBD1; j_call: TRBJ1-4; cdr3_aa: CASRLQGGPTNEKLFF; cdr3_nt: TGCGCCAGCAGACTCCAGGGGGGCCCAACTAATGAAAAACTGTTTTTT
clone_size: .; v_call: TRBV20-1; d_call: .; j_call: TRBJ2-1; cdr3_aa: CSASVMSSYNEQFF; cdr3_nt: TGCAGTGCTAGTGTAATGAGCTCCTACAATGAGCAGTTCTTC
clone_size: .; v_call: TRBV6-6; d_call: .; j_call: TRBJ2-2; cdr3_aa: CATQQNTGELFF; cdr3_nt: TGTGCCACACAGCAGAACACCGGGGAGCTGTTTTTT
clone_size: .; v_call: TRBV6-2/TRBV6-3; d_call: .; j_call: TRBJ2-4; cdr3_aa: CASSYSGVQYF; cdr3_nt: TGTGCCAGCAGTTACTCAGGGGTTCAGTACTTC
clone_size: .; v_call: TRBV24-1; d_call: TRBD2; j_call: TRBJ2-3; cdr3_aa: CATSDQGLADNTDTQYF; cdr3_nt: TGTGCCACCAGTGATCAGGGACTAGCGGACAACACAGATACGCAGTATTTT
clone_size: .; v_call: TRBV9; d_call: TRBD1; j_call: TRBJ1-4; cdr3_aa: CASSVGLGRGPVNEKLFF; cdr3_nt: TGTGCCAGCAGCGTAGGCTTAGGCAGGGGGCCCGTTAATGAAAAACTGTTTTTT
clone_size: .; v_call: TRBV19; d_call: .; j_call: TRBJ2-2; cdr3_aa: CASSIRGSINTGELFF; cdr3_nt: TGTGCCAGTAGTATCAGGGGTTCGATTAACACCGGGGAGCTGTTTTTT
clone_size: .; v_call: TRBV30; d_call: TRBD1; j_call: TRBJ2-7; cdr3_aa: CAWDRGAHEQYF; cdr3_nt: TGTGCTTGGGACAGGGGGGCCCACGAGCAGTACTTC
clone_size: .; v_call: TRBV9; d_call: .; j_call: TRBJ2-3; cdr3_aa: CASSVDGSTDTQYF; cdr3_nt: TGTGCCAGCAGCGTAGACGGGAGCACAGATACGCAGTATTTT
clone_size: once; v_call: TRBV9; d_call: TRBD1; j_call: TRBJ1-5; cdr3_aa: CASSVGTGQNQPQHF; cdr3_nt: TGTGCCAGCAGCGTAGGGACAGGCCAGAATCAGCCCCAGCATTTT
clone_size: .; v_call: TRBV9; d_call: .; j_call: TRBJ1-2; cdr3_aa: CASSVDQYYGYTF; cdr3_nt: TGTGCCAGCAGCGTAGACCAGTACTATGGCTACACCTTC
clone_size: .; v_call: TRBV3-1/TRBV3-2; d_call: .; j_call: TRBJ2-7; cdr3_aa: CASSQGSGGSYEQYF; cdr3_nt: TGTGCCAGCAGCCAAGGGTCAGGGGGGTCCTACGAGCAGTACTTC
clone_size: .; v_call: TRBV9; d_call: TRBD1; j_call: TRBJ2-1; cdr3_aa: CASSGTTGGPYNEQFF; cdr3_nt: TGTGCCAGCAGCGGGACAACAGGGGGCCCCTACAATGAGCAGTTCTTC
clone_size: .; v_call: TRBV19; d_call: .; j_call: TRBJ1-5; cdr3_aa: CASSTTDGQRNQPQHF; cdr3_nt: TGTGCCAGTAGTACGACAGACGGACAGCGCAATCAGCCCCAGCATTTT
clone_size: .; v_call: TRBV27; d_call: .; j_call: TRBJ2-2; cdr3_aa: CASSLSGTSIGELFF; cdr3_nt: TGTGCCAGCAGTTTATCGGGGACATCGATCGGGGAGCTGTTTTTT
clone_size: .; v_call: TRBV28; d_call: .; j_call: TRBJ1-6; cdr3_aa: CASSLSGGPYNSPLHF; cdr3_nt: TGTGCCAGCAGTTTATCGGGTGGCCCCTATAATTCACCCCTCCACTTT
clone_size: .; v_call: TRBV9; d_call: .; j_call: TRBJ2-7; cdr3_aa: CASSVVYGAEQYF; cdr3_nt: TGTGCCAGCAGCGTAGTTTATGGGGCCGAGCAGTACTTC
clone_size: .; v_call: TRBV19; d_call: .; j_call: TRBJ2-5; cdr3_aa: CASSLTDSSQETQYF; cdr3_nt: TGTGCCAGTAGTCTAACGGACAGCTCTCAAGAGACCCAGTACTTC
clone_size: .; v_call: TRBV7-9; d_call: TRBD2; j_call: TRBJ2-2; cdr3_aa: CASRADGGRKTGELFF; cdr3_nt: TGTGCCAGCAGGGCCGACGGCGGGAGGAAAACCGGGGAGCTGTTTTTT
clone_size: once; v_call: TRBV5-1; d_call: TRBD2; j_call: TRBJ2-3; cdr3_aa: CASSLGASGGTDTQYF; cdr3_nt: TGCGCCAGCAGCTTGGGGGCTAGCGGGGGCACAGATACGCAGTATTTT
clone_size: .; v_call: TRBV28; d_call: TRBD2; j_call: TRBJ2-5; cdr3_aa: CASSSAQAGVRETQYF; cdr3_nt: TGTGCCAGCAGTTCCGCCCAAGCGGGAGTACGGGAGACCCAGTACTTC
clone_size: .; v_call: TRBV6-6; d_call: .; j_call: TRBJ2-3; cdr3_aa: CASSLIGAVTDTQYF; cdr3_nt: TGTGCCAGCAGTTTAATAGGGGCGGTAACAGATACGCAGTATTTT
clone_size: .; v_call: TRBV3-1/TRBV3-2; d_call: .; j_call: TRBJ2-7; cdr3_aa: CASSQEGAASYEQYF; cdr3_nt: TGTGCCAGCAGCCAAGAGGGCGCAGCATCCTACGAGCAGTACTTC
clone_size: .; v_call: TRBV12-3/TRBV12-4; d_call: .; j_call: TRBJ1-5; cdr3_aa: CASSLSQGQPQHF; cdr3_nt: TGTGCCAGCAGTTTATCACAGGGACAGCCCCAGCATTTT
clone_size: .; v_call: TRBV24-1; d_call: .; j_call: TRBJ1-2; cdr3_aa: CATSDWAQARGYTF; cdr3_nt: TGTGCCACCAGTGATTGGGCCCAAGCCCGTGGCTACACCTTC
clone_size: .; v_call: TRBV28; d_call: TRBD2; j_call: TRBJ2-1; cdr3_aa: CASSPPLAGVGEQFF; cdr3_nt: TGTGCCAGCAGTCCCCCGCTAGCGGGAGTAGGTGAGCAGTTCTTC
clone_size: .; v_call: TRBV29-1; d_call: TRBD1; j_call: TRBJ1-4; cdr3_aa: CSVASGTGVGKLFF; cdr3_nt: TGCAGCGTCGCTTCCGGGACAGGGGTGGGGAAACTGTTTTTT
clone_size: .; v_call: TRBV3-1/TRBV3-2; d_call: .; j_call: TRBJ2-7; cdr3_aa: CASSQAQGNRFSYEQYF; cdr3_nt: TGTGCCAGCAGCCAGGCCCAGGGTAACAGGTTCTCCTACGAGCAGTACTTC
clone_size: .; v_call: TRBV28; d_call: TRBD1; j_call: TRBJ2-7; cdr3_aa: CASQTGGKYEQYF; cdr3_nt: TGTGCCAGCCAGACAGGGGGCAAGTACGAGCAGTACTTC
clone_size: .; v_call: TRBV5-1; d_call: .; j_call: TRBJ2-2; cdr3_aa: CASSLFGVANTGELFF; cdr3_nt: TGCGCCAGCAGCCTCTTCGGTGTCGCGAACACCGGGGAGCTGTTTTTT
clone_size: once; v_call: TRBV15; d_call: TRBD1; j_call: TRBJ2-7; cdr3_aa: CATSSTGTGGFEQYF; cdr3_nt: TGTGCCACCAGCAGCACCGGGACAGGGGGGTTCGAGCAGTACTTC
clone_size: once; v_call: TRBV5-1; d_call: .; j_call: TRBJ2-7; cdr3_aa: CASSPSGGGYEQYF; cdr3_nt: TGCGCCAGCAGCCCCTCCGGGGGTGGCTACGAGCAGTACTTC
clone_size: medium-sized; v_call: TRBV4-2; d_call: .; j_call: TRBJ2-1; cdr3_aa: CASSQEFRNEQFF; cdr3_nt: TGTGCCAGCAGCCAAGAATTCCGCAATGAGCAGTTCTTC
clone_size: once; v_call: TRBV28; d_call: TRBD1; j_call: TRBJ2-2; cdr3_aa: CASIDRARGELFF; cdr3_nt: TGTGCCAGCATCGACAGGGCAAGAGGGGAGCTGTTTTTT
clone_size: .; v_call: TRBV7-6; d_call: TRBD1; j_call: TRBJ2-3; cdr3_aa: CASSLRGPTGDFTDTQYF; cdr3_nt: TGTGCCAGCAGCTTAAGGGGCCCGACAGGGGACTTCACAGATACGCAGTATTTT
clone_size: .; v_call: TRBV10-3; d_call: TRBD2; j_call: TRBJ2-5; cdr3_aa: CAISETSGSGETQYF; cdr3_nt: TGTGCCATCAGTGAGACTAGCGGGAGTGGAGAGACCCAGTACTTC
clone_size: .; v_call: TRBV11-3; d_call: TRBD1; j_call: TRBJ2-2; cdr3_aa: CASSLALWGQGPDTGELFF; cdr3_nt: TGTGCCAGCAGCTTAGCTCTCTGGGGACAGGGTCCCGACACCGGGGAGCTGTTTTTT
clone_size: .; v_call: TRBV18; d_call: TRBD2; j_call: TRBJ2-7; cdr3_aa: CASFSAGGPFREQYF; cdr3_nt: TGTGCCAGCTTTTCCGCGGGGGGTCCCTTTCGCGAGCAGTACTTC
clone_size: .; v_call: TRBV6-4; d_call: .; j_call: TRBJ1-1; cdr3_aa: CASSDATGGYTEAFF; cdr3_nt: TGTGCCAGCAGTGATGCGACGGGGGGGTACACTGAAGCTTTCTTT
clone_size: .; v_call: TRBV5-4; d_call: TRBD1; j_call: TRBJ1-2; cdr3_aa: CASSLTGGNGYTF; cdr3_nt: TGTGCCAGCAGCTTGACAGGGGGCAATGGCTACACCTTC
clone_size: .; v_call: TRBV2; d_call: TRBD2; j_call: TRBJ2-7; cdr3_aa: CASSDVSGTSYEQYF; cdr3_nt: TGTGCCAGCAGTGACGTTAGCGGGACATCCTACGAGCAGTACTTC
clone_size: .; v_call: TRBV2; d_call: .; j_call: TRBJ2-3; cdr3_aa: CASSIRHSFGTDTQYF; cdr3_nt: TGTGCCAGCAGTATTAGACATAGTTTCGGCACAGATACGCAGTATTTT